This T cell receptor (beta chain) is drawn from a study of cytomegalovirus exposure and HLA in healthy donors (dated by TCRdb to 2015 to 2018). In the study overall: An earlier analysis of several hundred of the donors reported 250 to 350 Gb of sequence data and 95 million to 130 million unique TCR beta sequences obtained from around 170 million T cells. HLA typing covered class I and class II loci at four-digit resolution. A later genetic analysis used genome-wide SNP genotypes for about 60% of the 666 donors, treating that subset as a discovery cohort. The number of typed donors differed by locus: about 629-630 for A, B, C, DRB1 and DQB1; 522 for DQA1; around 580 for DPA1; and about 470 for DPB1. A handful of DR-DQ haplotypes were handled as single units for association and clustering because linkage in the cohort was strong. Rather than using new phenotypic data, the later analysis identified candidate immune exposures from TCR beta sequences and from how often those sequences occurred across donors. The study combined high-throughput TCR immunosequencing, statistical association of individual TCRs with disease status, and machine learning to predict cytomegalovirus infection status. An earlier analysis of 587 of the donors used high-throughput TCR beta sequencing to judge whether each TCR beta V gene segment behaved as functional or pseudogenic. The study was designed to test whether signatures of past pathogen exposure could be identified by cataloging public T cell receptors. About 280 gigabases of sequencing data and 91 million or so unique TCR sequences made up an early release that covered nearly 650 HLA-typed donors. In addition to the first cohort of roughly 670 subjects, a separate validation cohort of 100 to 150 different subjects was used. Donor age, sex, ethnicity and CMV serostatus were compiled alongside the repertoire data. On average, around 240,000 unique TCR beta nucleotide sequences were sequenced per donor among about 400 genotyped donors of the cohort, with roughly 18% of those sequences being non-productive. All discovery cohort repertoires had been generated on a single sequencing platform. The genetic ancestry cluster associated with self-reported Caucasian donors included 80% to 90% of the roughly 410 genotyped donors. A later analysis re-analyzed previously published TCR beta repertoires from 660 or so donors and added high-resolution HLA genotyping to study TCR occurrence patterns. Using immunosequencing, the study profiled T cell repertoires from about 620 subjects and related those repertoires to cytomegalovirus serostatus.

To prepare the library, the immunoSEQ multiplex PCR assay was applied. For the multiplex PCR, a mixture combining 60 forward primers for TCR Vbeta segments and 13 reverse primers for TCR Jbeta segments was used. A multiplex PCR assay on genomic DNA amplified the CDR3 region of rearranged TCR beta genes. Amplified TCR beta libraries were sequenced as 87-base-pair reads on the Illumina HiSeq System. The source study handled its data this way. A later analysis tallied tens of millions of unique TCR beta chains across the 650 to 750 repertoires, and 10 million to 11 million of those chains were shared by two or more donors. Raw reads were error-corrected and collapsed into unique sequences with a nearest-neighbor algorithm that merged closely related sequences to remove PCR and sequencing errors. V, D and J gene segments were assigned by aligning CDR3 sequences to IMGT reference sequences. For a sequence to be retained, at least a six-nucleotide match to both a V gene segment and a J gene segment was required. Rearrangements were classified as productive when the CDR3 lacked stop codons and remained in frame with V and J, and all other rearrangements were classified as non-productive. CDR3 was defined according to IMGT convention as the region running from the second conserved V-encoded cysteine to the conserved J-encoded phenylalanine. The earlier analysis of 500 to 650 of the donors excluded any sequence lacking an unambiguous match to a single V gene segment. An earlier analysis of 587 of the donors called V segments functional above 56.7% productive rearrangements and segregating when the between-donor standard deviation exceeded 5%. A statistical classification framework was developed to diagnose cytomegalovirus status using the catalog of TCR beta chain sequences. V and J gene assignment, in a later analysis, came from comparing TCR nucleotide sequences with IMGT/GENE-DB human TR gene sequences. The TCRdist pipeline was used in a later analysis to assign CDR3 sequences and most-parsimonious VDJ recombination scenarios. In a later analysis, each TCR beta chain was defined by its CDR3 amino acid sequence together with its V-gene family, and reads lacking a unique V-gene family were excluded. A later analysis removed roughly 590 highly shared, low-generation-probability nucleotide sequences to deal with suspected cross-contamination and a sequencing artifact. In a later analysis, a clonal expansion index was calculated for each public chain from normalized within-repertoire ranks of inferred template counts. Generation probabilities in a later analysis came from a VDJ recombination model fitted to out-of-frame rearrangements, and those results were checked against IGoR. Hypergeometric tests were used in a later analysis to score TCR-TCR, TCR-HLA and TCR-CMV co-occurrence, with a repertoire-size bias correction applied to the TCR pairs. A later analysis estimated false discovery rates by permuting HLA or CMV assignments 20 times. In a later analysis, co-occurring TCRs were grouped using DBSCAN, and TCRdist sequence similarity was added for clustering within HLA-allele-positive subsets. Repertoires with fewer than 30,000 or more than 120,000 public chains were left out of co-occurrence clustering, as were about five repertoires with anomalous nucleotide sharing. What TCRdb holds here is the immuneACCESS table cut down to in-frame rearrangements. Part of the clones is not present; checked against another copy, under half of the missing clones reflect an unresolved V gene, and the others are unexplained. D and trimming come from the DNA, and the V and J calls and clone size come from that table. The sample table lists 110,000 to 150,000 clones, approximately 70% of them with a count of one. Roughly 2% of the sample is held by the ten biggest clonotypes.

In total, more than 500 healthy bone marrow donors made up the cohort. Cohort members were all nominally healthy when sampled, although unrecorded immune exposures were likely present. The donor tested CMV seropositive, placing the donor among the 289 seropositive members of the cohort. A peripheral blood sample was provided by each donor, and peripheral blood mononuclear cells were used for TCR beta sequencing. Genomic DNA was extracted from the blood cell samples with the Qiagen DNeasy Blood Extraction Kit. A remark on this clone: Its specific antigen is unknown. Per-base quality was not reported, and no clone a single base away is much larger than it.

The investigation overall reported the following: Because some donors lacked HLA typing at each locus, the association tests relied only on the typed subset. In vitro tests confirmed that a few of the cytomegalovirus-associated TCR beta chains recognize cytomegalovirus antigens. In a later analysis, the rate of TCR association differed among HLA loci, with DRB1 alleles having the most associated TCRs and HLA-C alleles having the fewest. The study listed 150 to 200 TCR beta chains as associated with cytomegalovirus. A group of highly shared sequence variants was considered likely to be a technical artifact of the sequencing pipeline. The presence/absence analyses assumed that sequencing depth was roughly uniform across donors, and that assumption may not be true. When HLA alleles, especially DR and DQ, strongly co-occurred, attributing TCR associations to individual alleles was difficult. Because counts were too low, 15 or so rarely observed V segments, including chromosome 9 orphons, were excluded from the earlier analysis of 587 of the donors. Compared with the roughly 670-donor mean, donors in an Asian-associated ancestry cluster had fewer N-insertions in productive TCRs, according to a later genetic analysis. In an earlier analysis of over 550 of the donors, most TCR beta V segments were observed in productive rearrangements about 90% or about 30% of the time, broadly matching IMGT annotations. CMV serostatus was the only immune exposure information available for the cohort. A later analysis associated about 17,000 TCR beta sequences with specific HLA alleles at a false discovery rate of 0.05. Most TCR sequences were seen in very few donors, while some public TCRs were found in many individuals. In both the original and validation cohorts, the classifier was reported to diagnose cytomegalovirus status with high specificity and sensitivity. In a later analysis, several top co-occurrence clusters were reported to appear linked to parvovirus B19, influenza, CMV and Epstein-Barr virus. The authors suggested that the approach could potentially be extended to other disease states and immunological phenotypes. Most CMV-associated TCR beta chains appeared to be HLA-restricted in a later analysis, and the HLA associations seemed to be driven largely by CMV exposure. Correlated functional status among segregating V segments might reflect linkage disequilibrium, but an unknown experimental factor could not be ruled out. Only TCR beta chains were sequenced in this cohort, and the absence of alpha or paired-chain data limited detectable features. A further reported finding was that TCR beta sequences accurately predicted the HLA-A and HLA-B alleles for most subjects in the first cohort. A later analysis found that HLA-associated TCR beta chains were more clonally expanded and had lower generation probabilities than equally common non-associated chains. An association between a missense DCLRE1C variant and V-gene and J-gene trimming of TCR beta chains was found in a later genetic analysis and replicated in an independent cohort.

The sequenced material came from PBMCs. The origin of this receptor is a woman aged 60-70 years in good health and CMV-seropositive.

The nucleotides are TGTGCCAGCAGCGCCACGGATGGGAGTGCCTACAATGAGCAGTTCTTC. Translated, this gives CASSATDGSAYNEQFF. Here the chain combines TRBV9 and TRBJ2-1, and perhaps TRBD2 as D gene, on 5 matching bases. From the germline V gene, CDR1 is SGDLS and CDR2 is YYNGEE. The trim is 3 bases for V and 2 bases for J, with a gap of 15 bases between the germline ends. Inclusive of the bounding cysteine and phenylalanine, the CDR3 is 16 residues long. Of all the DNA, just the CDR3 is kept, 48 bases in frame from base 1.